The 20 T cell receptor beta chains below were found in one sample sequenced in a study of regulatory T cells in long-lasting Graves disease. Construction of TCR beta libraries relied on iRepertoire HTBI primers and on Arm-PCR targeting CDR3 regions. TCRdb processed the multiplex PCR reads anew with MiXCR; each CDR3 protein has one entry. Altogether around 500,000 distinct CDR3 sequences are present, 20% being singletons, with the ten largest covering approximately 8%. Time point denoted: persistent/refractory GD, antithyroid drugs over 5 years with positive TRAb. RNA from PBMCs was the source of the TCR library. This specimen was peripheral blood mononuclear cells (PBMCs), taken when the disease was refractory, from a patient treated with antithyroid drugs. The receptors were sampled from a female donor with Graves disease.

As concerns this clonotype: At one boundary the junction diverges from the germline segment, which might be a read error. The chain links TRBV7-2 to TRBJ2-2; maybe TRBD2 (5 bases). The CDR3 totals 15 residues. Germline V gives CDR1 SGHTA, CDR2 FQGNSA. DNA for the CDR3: TGTGCCAGCAGCTTAGCAACGGAGAACACCGGGGAGCTGTTGTTT. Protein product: CASSLATENTGELLF.

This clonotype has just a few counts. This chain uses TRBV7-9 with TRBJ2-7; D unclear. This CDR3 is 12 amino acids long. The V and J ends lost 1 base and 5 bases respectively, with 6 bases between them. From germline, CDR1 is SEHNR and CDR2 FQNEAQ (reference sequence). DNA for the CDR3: TGTGCCAGCAGCTTAGGCTTCAACGAGCAGTACTTC. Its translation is CASSLGFNEQYF.

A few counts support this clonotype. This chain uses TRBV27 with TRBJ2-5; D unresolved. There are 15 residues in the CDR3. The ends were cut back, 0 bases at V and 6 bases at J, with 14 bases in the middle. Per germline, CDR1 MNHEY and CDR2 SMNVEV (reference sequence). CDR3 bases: TGTGCCAGCAGTTTATCCCCCCTGGTCCATCAGACCCAGTACTTC. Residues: CASSLSPLVHQTQYF.

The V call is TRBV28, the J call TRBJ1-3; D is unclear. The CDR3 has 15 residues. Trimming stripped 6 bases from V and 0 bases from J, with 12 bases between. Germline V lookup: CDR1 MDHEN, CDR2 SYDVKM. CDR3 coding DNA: TGTGCCAGCAGGGCAACGTATTTCTCTGGAAACACCATATATTTT. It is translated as CASRATYFSGNTIYF. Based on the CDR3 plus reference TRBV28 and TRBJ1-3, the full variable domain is DVKVTQSSRYLVKRTGEKVFLECVQDMDHENMFWYRQDPGLGLRLIYFSYDVKMKEKGDIPEGYSVSREKKERFSLILESASTNQTSMYLCASRATYFSGNTIYFGEGSWLTVV.

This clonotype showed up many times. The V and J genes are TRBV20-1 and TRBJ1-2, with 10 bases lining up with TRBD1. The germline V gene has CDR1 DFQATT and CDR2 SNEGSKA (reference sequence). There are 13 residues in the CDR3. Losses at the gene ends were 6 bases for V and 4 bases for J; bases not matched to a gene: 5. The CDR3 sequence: CSATRTGGYGYTF. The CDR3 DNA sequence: TGCAGTGCGACGAGGACAGGGGGCTATGGCTACACCTTC.

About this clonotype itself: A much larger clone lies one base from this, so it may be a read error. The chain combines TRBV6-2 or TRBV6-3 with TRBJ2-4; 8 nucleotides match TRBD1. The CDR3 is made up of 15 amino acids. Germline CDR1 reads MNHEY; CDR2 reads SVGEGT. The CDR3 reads CASSHTGGTKNTQYF. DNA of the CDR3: TGTGCCAGCAGTCATACAGGGGGGACCAAAAACACTCAGTACTTC.

CDR3 nucleotide sequence: TGTGCCAGTAGTACAAATCTCAGGGGTTTCCAGCCCCAGCATTTT. Translated, it gives CASSTNLRGFQPQHF. This sequence joins TRBV19 and TRBJ1-5, with a tentative D call TRBD1 (6 bases). The CDR3 runs 15 residues. CDR1 and CDR2 from the germline V gene are LNHDA and SQIVND (reference sequence). Trimming pared 4 bases from V and 7 bases from J, leaving 17 bases between.

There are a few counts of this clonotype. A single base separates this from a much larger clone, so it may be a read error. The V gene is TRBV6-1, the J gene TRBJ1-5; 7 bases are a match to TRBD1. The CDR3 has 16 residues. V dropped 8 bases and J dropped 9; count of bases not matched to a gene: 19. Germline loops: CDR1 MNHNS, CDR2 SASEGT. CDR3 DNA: TGTGCCAGCGGGGAGCGTCGGGACAGATCATTGGGGCCCCAGCATTTT. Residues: CASGERRDRSLGPQHF.

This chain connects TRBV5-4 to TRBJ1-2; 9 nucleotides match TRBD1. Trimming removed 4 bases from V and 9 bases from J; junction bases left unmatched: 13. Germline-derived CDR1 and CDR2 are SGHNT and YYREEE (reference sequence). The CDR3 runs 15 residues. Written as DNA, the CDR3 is TGTGCCAGCAGCCTGACGGGACAGGGTGTTCGAAGCTACACCTTC. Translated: CASSLTGQGVRSYTF.

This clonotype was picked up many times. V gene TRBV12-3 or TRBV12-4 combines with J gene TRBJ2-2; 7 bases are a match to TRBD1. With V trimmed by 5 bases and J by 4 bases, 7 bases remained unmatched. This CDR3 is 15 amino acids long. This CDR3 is CASSPLTGFTGELFF. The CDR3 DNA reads TGTGCCAGCAGTCCCCTGACAGGGTTCACCGGGGAGCTGTTTTTT.

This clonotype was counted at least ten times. The CDR3 sequence: CASSPPGAGTNYGYTF. The CDR3 bases are TGTGCCAGCAGCCCCCCGGGAGCTGGCACTAACTATGGCTACACCTTC. The chain carries TRBV3-1 and TRBJ1-2; D is ambiguous. Trimming shortened V by 4 bases and J by 0 bases, and 15 bases separated the two germline ends. Germline assignment: CDR1 LGHDT and CDR2 YNNKEL (reference sequence). This CDR3 contains 16 residues.

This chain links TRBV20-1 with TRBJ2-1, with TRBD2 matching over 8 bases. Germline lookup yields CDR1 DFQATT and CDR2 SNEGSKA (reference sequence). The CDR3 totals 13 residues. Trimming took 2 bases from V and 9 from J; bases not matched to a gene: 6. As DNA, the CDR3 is TGCAGTGCTAGACTACCGGGGGGGGGTGAGCAGTTCTTC. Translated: CSARLPGGGEQFF.

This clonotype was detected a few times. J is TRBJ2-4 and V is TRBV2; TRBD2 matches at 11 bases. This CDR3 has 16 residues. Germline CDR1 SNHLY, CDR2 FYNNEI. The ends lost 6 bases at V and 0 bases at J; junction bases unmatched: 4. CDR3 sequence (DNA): TGTGCCAGCAGAGTGGGACTAGCGGTAGCCAAAAACATTCAGTACTTC. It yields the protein CASRVGLAVAKNIQYF.

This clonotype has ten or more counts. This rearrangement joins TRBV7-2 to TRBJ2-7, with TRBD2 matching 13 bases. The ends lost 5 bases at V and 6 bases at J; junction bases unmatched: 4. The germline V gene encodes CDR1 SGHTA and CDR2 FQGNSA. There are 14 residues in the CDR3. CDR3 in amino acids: CASSRGLAGIEQYF. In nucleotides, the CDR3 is TGTGCCAGCAGCAGGGGACTAGCGGGAATCGAGCAGTACTTC. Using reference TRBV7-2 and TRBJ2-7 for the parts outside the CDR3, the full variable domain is GAGVSQSPSNKVTEKGKDVELRCDPISGHTALYWYRQSLGQGLEFLIYFQGNSAPDKSGLPSDRFSAERTGGSVSTLTIQRTQQEDSAVYLCASSRGLAGIEQYFGPGTRLTVT.

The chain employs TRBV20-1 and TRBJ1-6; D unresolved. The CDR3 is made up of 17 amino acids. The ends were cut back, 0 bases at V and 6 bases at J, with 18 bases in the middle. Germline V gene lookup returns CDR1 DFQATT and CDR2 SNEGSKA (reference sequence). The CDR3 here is CSARDSLWRPPNSPLHF. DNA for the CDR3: TGCAGTGCTAGAGATTCTTTGTGGAGGCCGCCTAATTCACCCCTCCACTTT.

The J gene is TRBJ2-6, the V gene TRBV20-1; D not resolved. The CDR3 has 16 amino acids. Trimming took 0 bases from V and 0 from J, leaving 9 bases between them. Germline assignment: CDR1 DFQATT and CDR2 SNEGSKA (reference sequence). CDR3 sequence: CSARDSGSSGANVLTF. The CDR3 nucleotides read TGCAGTGCTAGAGATTCTGGCAGCTCTGGGGCCAACGTCCTGACTTTC.

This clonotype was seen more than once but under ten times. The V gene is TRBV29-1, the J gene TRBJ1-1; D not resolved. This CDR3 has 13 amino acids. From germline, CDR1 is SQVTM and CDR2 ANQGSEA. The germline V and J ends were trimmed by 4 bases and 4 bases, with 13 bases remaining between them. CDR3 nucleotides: TGCAGCGTTGTCGAGGGATGGGGCACTGAAGCTTTCTTT. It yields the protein CSVVEGWGTEAFF.

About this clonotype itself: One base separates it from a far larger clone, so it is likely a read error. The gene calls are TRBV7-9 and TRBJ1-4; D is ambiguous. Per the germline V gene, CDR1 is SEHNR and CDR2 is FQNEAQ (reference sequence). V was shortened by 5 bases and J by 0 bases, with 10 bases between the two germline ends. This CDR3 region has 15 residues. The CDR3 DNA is TGTGCCAGCAGCCATGGCGGGACAACTAATGAAAAACTGTTTTTT. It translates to CASSHGGTTNEKLFF.

The CDR3 nucleotides read TGTGCCAGCAGTTACGAGGCGGGAGGCTCAGATACGCAGTATTTT. Protein: CASSYEAGGSDTQYF. The rearrangement joins TRBV6-2 or TRBV6-3 to TRBJ2-3, with 8 bases that match TRBD2. Trimming at V came to 2 bases and at J to 4 bases, leaving 5 bases not matched to a gene. This CDR3 region has 15 residues. Germline V gene lookup returns CDR1 MNHEY and CDR2 SVGEGT.

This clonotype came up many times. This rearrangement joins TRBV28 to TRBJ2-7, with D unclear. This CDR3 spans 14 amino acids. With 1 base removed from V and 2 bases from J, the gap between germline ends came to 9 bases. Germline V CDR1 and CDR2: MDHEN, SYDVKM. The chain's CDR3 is CASSLYGPPYEQYF. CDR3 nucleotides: TGTGCCAGCAGTTTATACGGCCCGCCCTACGAGCAGTACTTC.